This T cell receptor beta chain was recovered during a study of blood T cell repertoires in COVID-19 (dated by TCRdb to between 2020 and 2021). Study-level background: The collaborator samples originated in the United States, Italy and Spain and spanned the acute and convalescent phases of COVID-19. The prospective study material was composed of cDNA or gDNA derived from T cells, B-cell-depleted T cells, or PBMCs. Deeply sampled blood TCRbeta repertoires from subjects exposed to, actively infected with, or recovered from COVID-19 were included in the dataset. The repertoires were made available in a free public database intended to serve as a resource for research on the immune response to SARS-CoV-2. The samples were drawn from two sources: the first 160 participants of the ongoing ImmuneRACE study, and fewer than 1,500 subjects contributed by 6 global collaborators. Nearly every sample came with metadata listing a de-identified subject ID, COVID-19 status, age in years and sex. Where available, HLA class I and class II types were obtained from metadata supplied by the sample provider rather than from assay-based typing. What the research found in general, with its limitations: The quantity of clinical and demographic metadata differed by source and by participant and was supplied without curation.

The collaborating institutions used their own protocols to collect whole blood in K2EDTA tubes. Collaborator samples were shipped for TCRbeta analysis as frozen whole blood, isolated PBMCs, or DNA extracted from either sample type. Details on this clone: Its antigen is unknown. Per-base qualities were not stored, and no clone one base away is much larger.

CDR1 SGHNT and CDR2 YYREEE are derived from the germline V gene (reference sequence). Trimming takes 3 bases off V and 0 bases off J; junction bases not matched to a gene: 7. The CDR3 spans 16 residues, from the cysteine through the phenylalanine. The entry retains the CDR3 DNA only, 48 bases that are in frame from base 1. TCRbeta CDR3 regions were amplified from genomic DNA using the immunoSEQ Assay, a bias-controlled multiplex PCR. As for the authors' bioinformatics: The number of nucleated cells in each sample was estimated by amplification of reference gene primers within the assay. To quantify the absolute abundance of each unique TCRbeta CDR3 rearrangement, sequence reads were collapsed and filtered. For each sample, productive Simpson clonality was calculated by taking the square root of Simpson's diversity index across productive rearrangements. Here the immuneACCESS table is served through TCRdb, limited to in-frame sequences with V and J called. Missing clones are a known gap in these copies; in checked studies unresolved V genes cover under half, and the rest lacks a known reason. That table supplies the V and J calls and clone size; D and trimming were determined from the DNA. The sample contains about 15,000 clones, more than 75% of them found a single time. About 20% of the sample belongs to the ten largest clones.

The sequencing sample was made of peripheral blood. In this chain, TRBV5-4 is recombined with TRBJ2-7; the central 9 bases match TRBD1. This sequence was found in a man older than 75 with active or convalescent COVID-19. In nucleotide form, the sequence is TGTGCCAGCAGCTCCGGACAGGGGACGGCCTCCTACGAGCAGTACTTC. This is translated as CASSSGQGTASYEQYF.